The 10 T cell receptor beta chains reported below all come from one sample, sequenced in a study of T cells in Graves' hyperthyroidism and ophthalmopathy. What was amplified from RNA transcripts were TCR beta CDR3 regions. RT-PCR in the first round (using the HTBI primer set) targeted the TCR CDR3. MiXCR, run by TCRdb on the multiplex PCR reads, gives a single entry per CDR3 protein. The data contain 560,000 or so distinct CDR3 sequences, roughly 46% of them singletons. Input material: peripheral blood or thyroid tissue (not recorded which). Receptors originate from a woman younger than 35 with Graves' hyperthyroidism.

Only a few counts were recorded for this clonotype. In DNA form, the CDR3 reads TGTGCCAGCAGACGAACAGGGGGCACCTCTGGAAACACCATATATTTT. This translates into CASRRTGGTSGNTIYF. The gene calls are TRBV7-9 and TRBJ1-3; 9 bases fit TRBD1. J was trimmed by 0 bases and V by 6 bases; bases with no gene match: 6. CDR3 size: 16 residues. Per germline, CDR1 SEHNR and CDR2 FQNEAQ (reference sequence).

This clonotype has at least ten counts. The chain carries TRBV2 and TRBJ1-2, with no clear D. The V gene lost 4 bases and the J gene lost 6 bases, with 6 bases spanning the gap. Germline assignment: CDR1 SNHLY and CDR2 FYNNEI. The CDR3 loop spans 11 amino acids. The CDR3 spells CASSVRDGYTF. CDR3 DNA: TGTGCCAGCAGTGTACGTGATGGCTACACCTTC. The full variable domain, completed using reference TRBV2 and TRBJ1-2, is EPEVTQTPSHQVTQMGQEVILRCVPISNHLYFYWYRQILGQKVEFLVSFYNNEISEKSEIFDDQFSVERPDGSNFTLKIRSTKLEDSAMYFCASSVRDGYTFGSGTRLTVV.

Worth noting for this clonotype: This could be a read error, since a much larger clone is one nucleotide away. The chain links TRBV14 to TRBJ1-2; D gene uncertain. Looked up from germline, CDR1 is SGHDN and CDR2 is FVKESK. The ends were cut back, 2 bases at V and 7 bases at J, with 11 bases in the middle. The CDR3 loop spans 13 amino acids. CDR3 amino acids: CASSQRSSAGYTF. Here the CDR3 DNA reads TGTGCCAGCAGCCAAAGGAGCAGTGCTGGCTACACCTTC.

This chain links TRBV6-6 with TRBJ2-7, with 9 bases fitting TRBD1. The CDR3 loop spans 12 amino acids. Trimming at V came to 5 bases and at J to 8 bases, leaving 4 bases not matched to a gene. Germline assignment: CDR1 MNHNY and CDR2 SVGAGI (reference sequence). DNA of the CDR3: TGTGCCAGCAGTGAAGGGACAGGGAAGCAGTACTTC. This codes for CASSEGTGKQYF.

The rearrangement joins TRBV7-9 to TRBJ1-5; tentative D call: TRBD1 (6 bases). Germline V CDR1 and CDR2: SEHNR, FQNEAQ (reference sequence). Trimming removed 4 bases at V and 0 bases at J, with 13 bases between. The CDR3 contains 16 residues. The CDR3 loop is CASSYRDIDSNQPQHF. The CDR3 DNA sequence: TGTGCCAGCAGCTACCGGGACATCGATAGCAATCAGCCCCAGCATTTT.

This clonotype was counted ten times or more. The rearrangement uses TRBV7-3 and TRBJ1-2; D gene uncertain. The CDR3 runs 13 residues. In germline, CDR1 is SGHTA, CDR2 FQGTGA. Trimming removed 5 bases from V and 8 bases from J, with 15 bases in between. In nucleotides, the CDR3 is TGTGCCAGCAGCCAGGACGGACGCTGGGGCTACACCTTC. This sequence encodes CASSQDGRWGYTF.

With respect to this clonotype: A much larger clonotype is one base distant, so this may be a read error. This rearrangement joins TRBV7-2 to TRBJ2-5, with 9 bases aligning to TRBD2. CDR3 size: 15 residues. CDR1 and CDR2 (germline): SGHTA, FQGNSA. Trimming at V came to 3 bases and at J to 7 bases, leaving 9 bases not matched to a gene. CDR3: CASSFGLAGEGTQYF. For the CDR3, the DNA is TGTGCCAGCAGCTTTGGTTTAGCGGGAGAGGGGACCCAGTACTTC.

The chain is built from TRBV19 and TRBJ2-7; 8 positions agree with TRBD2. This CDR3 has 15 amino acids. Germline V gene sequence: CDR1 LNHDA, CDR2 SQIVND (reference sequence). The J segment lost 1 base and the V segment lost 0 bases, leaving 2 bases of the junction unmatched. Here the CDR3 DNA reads TGTGCCAGTAGTATAGAAGCGGGAGAGTCCTACGAGCAGTACTTC. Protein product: CASSIEAGESYEQYF.

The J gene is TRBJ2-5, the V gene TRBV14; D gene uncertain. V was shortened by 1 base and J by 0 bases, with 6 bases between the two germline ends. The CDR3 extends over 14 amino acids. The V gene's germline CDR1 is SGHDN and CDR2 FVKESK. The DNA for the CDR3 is TGTGCCAGCAGCCAAGCCCCAAACCAAGAGACCCAGTACTTC. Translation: CASSQAPNQETQYF.

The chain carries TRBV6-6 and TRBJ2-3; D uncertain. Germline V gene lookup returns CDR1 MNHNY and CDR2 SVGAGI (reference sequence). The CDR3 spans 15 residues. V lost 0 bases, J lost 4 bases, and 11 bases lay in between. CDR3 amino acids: CASSYSGSVADTQYF. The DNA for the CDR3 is TGTGCCAGCAGTTACTCTGGTTCCGTTGCAGATACGCAGTATTTT.